A few counts support the clone carrying this TCR beta chain. Its antigen remains unidentified. The data were obtained in a study of cytomegalovirus exposure and HLA in healthy donors. Sequenced by immunoSEQ multiplex PCR; TCRdb stores in-frame clones only, minus some. Among about 130,000 clones, around 80% were seen once, and the ten largest hold 30%. Germline values: CDR1 MNHEY, CDR2 SMNVEV (reference sequence). The CDR3 is 18 amino acids. V was shortened by 3 bases and J by 5 bases, with 25 bases between the two germline ends. General observations from the study: The tendency of first-cohort TCR clusters to co-occur in the 120 or so validation repertoires was the finding of a later analysis. In vitro, a few CMV-associated chains proved specific for CMV antigens. The study flagged some 180 TCR beta chains as cytomegalovirus-associated.

The receptor comes from a man younger than 40 in good health and CMV-seropositive. Material: PBMCs. J is TRBJ1-1 and V is TRBV27; tentatively, D is TRBD1 (5 bases). The DNA for the CDR3 is TGTGCCAGCAGTTTTTTCGTCACGAGGGGCAGAGGAGGGACTGAAGCTTTCTTT. Its translation is CASSFFVTRGRGGTEAFF.